These T cell receptor beta chains were read from a single sample in a study of neurological immune-mediated disorders. TCRdb reprocessed the 5' RACE reads via MiXCR and lists one record per CDR3 protein. The data show about 46,000 distinct CDR3 sequences, under 2% seen once. The specimen sequenced was PBMCs. These receptors all stem from a woman in her forties with multiple sclerosis. The CDR3 runs from the conserved cysteine through the conserved F or W. The D gene is left open where the match is weak. Clone size is stated in some rows and not others, as once, few, many or a class when expanded.

. | many | TRBJ1-2 | TRBV7-6 | CASSLEGYGYTF | TGTGCCAGCAGCTTAGAGGGCTATGGCTACACCTTC
. | many | TRBJ2-3 | TRBV3-1 | CASSLSPGAGYPPDTQYF | TGTGCCAGCAGCCTGTCGCCCGGGGCAGGGTACCCCCCAGATACGCAGTATTTT
TRBD1 | many | TRBJ2-2 | TRBV5-1 | CASSSPGQGVGTGELFF | TGCGCCAGCAGTTCGCCGGGACAGGGGGTCGGCACCGGGGAGCTGTTTTTT
. | many | TRBJ1-1 | TRBV18 | CASSPGAGLEWEAFF | TGTGCCAGCTCACCTGGGGCAGGCCTAGAGTGGGAAGCTTTCTTT
. | many | TRBJ1-2 | TRBV20-1 | CSAGSGLEGYTF | TGCAGTGCTGGCAGCGGGTTGGAAGGCTACACCTTC
TRBD1 | many | TRBJ1-2 | TRBV24-1 | CATSDPSITGGGGYTF | TGTGCCACCAGTGACCCCTCCATTACAGGGGGAGGAGGCTACACCTTC
. | many | TRBJ2-5 | TRBV29-1 | CSVERGFQETQYF | TGCAGCGTTGAAAGGGGGTTCCAAGAGACCCAGTACTTC
TRBD2 | many | TRBJ2-1 | TRBV20-1 | CSARAPSGGAREQFF | TGCAGTGCTAGAGCCCCCAGCGGGGGGGCCAGGGAGCAGTTCTTC
. | many | TRBJ2-7 | TRBV5-1 | CASSYGASYEQYF | TGCGCCAGCAGCTACGGGGCAAGCTACGAGCAGTACTTC
. | many | TRBJ1-1 | TRBV20-1 | CSAPPGYDTEAFF | TGCAGTGCTCCCCCAGGTTATGACACTGAAGCTTTCTTT
. | many | TRBJ2-3 | TRBV20-1 | CSARKQRDTQYF | TGCAGTGCTAGAAAACAGAGGGATACGCAGTATTTT
. | many | TRBJ1-1 | TRBV11-2 | CASSPQRGTEAFF | TGTGCCAGCAGCCCTCAAAGGGGCACTGAAGCTTTCTTT
TRBD2 | few | TRBJ2-5 | TRBV7-3 | CASSLGQVAGGFRETQYF | TGTGCCAGCAGCTTAGGACAAGTAGCGGGGGGGTTCCGGGAGACCCAGTACTTC
. | many | TRBJ2-6 | TRBV7-6 | CASSNGGSNVLTF | TGTGCCAGCAGCAACGGAGGTTCAAACGTCCTGACTTTC
. | many | TRBJ2-7 | TRBV6-1 | CASISEYGQKGEQYF | TGTGCCAGCATAAGCGAGTACGGACAGAAGGGCGAGCAGTACTTC
. | many | TRBJ1-4 | TRBV5-1 | CASRIGTGATNEKLFF | TGCGCCAGCAGAATTGGAACAGGTGCAACTAATGAAAAACTGTTTTTT
. | many | TRBJ1-6 | TRBV20-1 | CSASSGNSPLHF | TGCAGTGCTAGCAGCGGAAATTCACCCCTCCACTTT
. | many | TRBJ2-3 | TRBV24-1 | CATSPRAGTDTQYF | TGTGCCACCAGCCCCCGGGCGGGCACAGATACGCAGTATTTT
TRBD2 | many | TRBJ2-7 | TRBV3-1 | CASSQGEGDEQYF | TGTGCCAGCAGCCAAGGGGAGGGTGACGAGCAGTACTTC
TRBD2 | many | TRBJ2-3 | TRBV4-1 | CASSQLAGGDTQYF | TGCGCCAGCTCGCAACTAGCGGGGGGCGATACGCAGTATTTT
. | . | TRBJ2-7 | TRBV6-6 | CASGRRNEQYF | TGTGCCAGCGGTCGTAGGAACGAGCAGTACTTC
. | many | TRBJ1-2 | TRBV20-1 | CSASHPGSGYTF | TGCAGTGCTTCACACCCAGGAAGTGGCTACACCTTC
. | many | TRBJ2-5 | TRBV2 | CASSAGRETQYF | TGTGCCAGCAGTGCGGGTCGAGAGACCCAGTACTTC
TRBD1 | many | TRBJ1-1 | TRBV6-5 | CASSGTGFVDTEAFF | TGTGCCAGCAGTGGGACAGGGTTTGTGGACACTGAAGCTTTCTTT
TRBD1 | many | TRBJ1-2 | TRBV6-1 | CASSGLQGNGYTF | TGTGCCAGCAGTGGACTACAGGGGAATGGCTACACCTTC
. | many | TRBJ2-3 | TRBV20-1 | CSAREGPSTDTQYF | TGCAGTGCTAGAGAGGGACCTAGCACAGATACGCAGTATTTT
. | many | TRBJ2-7 | TRBV13 | CASSRDLGRANYEQYF | TGTGCCAGCAGCCGAGATCTGGGCAGGGCCAACTACGAGCAGTACTTC
TRBD2 | many | TRBJ2-3 | TRBV9 | CASSSGATSGGAGTDTQYF | TGTGCCAGCAGCTCCGGGGCAACTAGCGGGGGGGCCGGCACAGATACGCAGTATTTT
TRBD1 | many | TRBJ2-7 | TRBV7-2 | CASSSDRGYEQYF | TGTGCCAGCAGCTCGGACAGGGGCTACGAGCAGTACTTC
TRBD2 | many | TRBJ2-1 | TRBV20-1 | CSARGGIEHYNEQFF | TGCAGTGCTCGCGGGGGGATAGAACACTACAATGAGCAGTTCTTC
. | many | TRBJ2-1 | TRBV20-1 | CSARDSPLYNEQFF | TGCAGTGCTAGAGACTCGCCCCTATACAATGAGCAGTTCTTC
. | many | TRBJ2-1 | TRBV3-1 | CASSQFQGRLSEQFF | TGTGCCAGCAGCCAATTTCAAGGTCGTCTTTCCGAGCAGTTCTTC
. | many | TRBJ2-2 | TRBV27 | CASRKRRSLVTGELFF | TGTGCCAGCAGGAAAAGACGGTCCCTAGTGACCGGGGAGCTGTTTTTT
. | many | TRBJ1-2 | TRBV20-1 | CSGTSGPYGYTF | TGCAGTGGAACCTCTGGCCCATATGGCTACACCTTC
. | . | TRBJ1-2 | TRBV9 | CTSSVGDGYTF | TGTACCAGCAGCGTAGGGGATGGCTACACCTTC
TRBD1 | many | TRBJ1-3 | TRBV2 | CASVLGQGSGNTIYF | TGTGCCAGCGTTCTCGGACAGGGCTCTGGAAACACCATATATTTT
. | many | TRBJ2-5 | TRBV7-2 | CASTYRDPHDQYF | TGTGCCAGCACCTACCGGGACCCGCATGACCAGTACTTC
. | many | TRBJ2-5 | TRBV6-1 | CASSELGLQETQYF | TGTGCCAGCAGTGAACTGGGACTCCAAGAGACCCAGTACTTC
. | many | TRBJ1-3 | TRBV7-9 | CASSASGGRSNTIYF | TGTGCCAGCAGCGCGTCGGGGGGAAGGAGTAACACCATATATTTT
TRBD1 | many | TRBJ2-7 | TRBV29-1 | CSVGPGRGLVEQYF | TGCAGCGTTGGCCCCGGCAGGGGGCTGGTCGAGCAGTACTTC
. | many | TRBJ2-1 | TRBV7-8 | CASSSFKAEQFF | TGTGCCAGCAGCTCATTTAAGGCGGAGCAGTTCTTC
TRBD2 | many | TRBJ2-3 | TRBV20-1 | CSADPFLAGEEDTQYF | TGCAGTGCAGACCCCTTTCTAGCGGGGGAGGAAGATACGCAGTATTTT
TRBD2 | many | TRBJ2-1 | TRBV6-5 | CASSYSNAGGLSEQFF | TGTGCCAGCAGTTACTCGAACGCGGGGGGGCTAAGTGAGCAGTTCTTC
TRBD1 | many | TRBJ2-2 | TRBV6-5 | CASNSYRDRETGELFF | TGTGCCAGCAATTCCTACCGGGACAGGGAAACCGGGGAGCTGTTTTTT
. | many | TRBJ1-1 | TRBV7-6 | CASSAQLGTNTEAFF | TGTGCCAGCAGCGCACAGCTCGGAACGAACACTGAAGCTTTCTTT
. | many | TRBJ1-1 | TRBV5-1 | CASSLVGGNTEAFF | TGCGCCAGCAGCTTGGTTGGAGGGAACACTGAAGCTTTCTTT
. | . | TRBJ2-1 | TRBV20-1 | CSARGPSENNEQFF | TGCAGTGCTAGAGGGCCTAGCGAAAACAATGAGCAGTTCTTC
. | many | TRBJ1-2 | TRBV20-1 | CSAKMGGGTHGYTF | TGCAGTGCTAAGATGGGGGGGGGAACTCATGGCTACACCTTC
. | many | TRBJ1-2 | TRBV5-1 | CASSLSGNYGYTF | TGCGCCAGCAGCCTCTCGGGGAACTATGGCTACACCTTC
. | many | TRBJ2-1 | TRBV5-1 | CASRDIGDEQFF | TGCGCCAGCAGGGACATCGGGGATGAGCAGTTCTTC
. | many | TRBJ2-7 | TRBV20-1 | CSARPPFQKKPIYEQYF | TGCAGTGCTAGACCCCCCTTCCAGAAGAAACCCATCTACGAGCAGTACTTC
TRBD2 | many | TRBJ2-7 | TRBV5-5 | CASSFTAGAFYEQYF | TGTGCCAGCAGCTTCACAGCGGGGGCTTTCTACGAGCAGTACTTC
. | many | TRBJ2-1 | TRBV20-1 | CSAPSVEQQFF | TGCAGTGCTCCCAGCGTGGAACAGCAGTTCTTC
. | many | TRBJ2-1 | TRBV10-3 | CAISESQNEQFF | TGTGCCATCAGTGAGAGTCAAAATGAGCAGTTCTTC